The 30 T cell receptor beta chains below were found in one sample sequenced in a study of T cells in localized non-small cell lung cancer. Libraries were prepared by immunoSEQ multiplex PCR; TCRdb keeps only in-frame clonotypes and omits some of them. The sample has some 82,000 clones; 80% are singletons. Sequencing used PBMCs, obtained before any cancer treatment. These receptors were taken from a man aged 35-75 years with stage II squamous cell lung carcinoma.

This clone turned up a few times. The chain couples TRBV5-6 to TRBJ1-6; TRBD1 aligns across 9 bases. J lost 10 bases, V lost 5 bases, and 4 bases had no gene match. The CDR3 covers 13 residues. Per germline, CDR1 SGHDT and CDR2 YYEEEE. The CDR3 protein is CASRRTGVSPLHF. The CDR3, as DNA: TGTGCCAGCAGAAGGACAGGGGTCTCACCCCTCCACTTT.

The chain couples TRBV14 to TRBJ1-1, with D possibly being TRBD1 (6 bases). Germline lookup yields CDR1 SGHDN and CDR2 FVKESK. Trimming pared 6 bases from V and 3 bases from J, leaving 11 bases between. The CDR3 consists of 13 residues. The CDR3 nucleotides read TGTGCCAGCAGACGTGGACAGCACACTGAAGCTTTCTTT. Amino acids: CASRRGQHTEAFF. Full variable domain (remainder filled in from reference TRBV14 and TRBJ1-1): EAGVTQFPSHSVIEKGQTVTLRCDPISGHDNLYWYRRVMGKEIKFLLHFVKESKQDESGMPNNRFLAERTGGTYSTLKVQPAELEDSGVYFCASRRGQHTEAFFGQGTRLTVV.

This clone was detected only a few times. V is TRBV28 and J is TRBJ2-7, with 9 positions matching TRBD1. Per germline, CDR1 MDHEN and CDR2 SYDVKM. The trim removed 6 bases at V and 3 bases at J, leaving 6 bases unmatched. The CDR3 has 14 residues. The CDR3 loop is CASSRDREHYEQYF. Written as DNA, the CDR3 is TGTGCCAGCAGCCGGGACAGGGAGCACTACGAGCAGTACTTC.

The V and J genes are TRBV19 and TRBJ1-6; 9 positions match TRBD1. V dropped 2 bases and J dropped 7; count of bases not matched to a gene: 6. The length of the CDR3 is 16 residues. The germline gives CDR1 LNHDA, CDR2 SQIVND (reference sequence). CDR3 sequence reads: CASSIRGQGANSPLHF. DNA for the CDR3: TGTGCCAGTAGTATACGGGGACAGGGCGCGAATTCACCCCTCCACTTT.

J is TRBJ2-1 and V is TRBV7-6; D could derive from TRBD1 or TRBD2 (6 bases each). Germline values: CDR1 SGHVS, CDR2 FNYEAQ. With 5 bases removed from V and 10 bases from J, the gap between germline ends came to 18 bases. CDR3 length equals 14 residues. In DNA, the CDR3 is TGTGCCAGCAGCGGGGGGCTCCTAACAAACGAGCAGTTCTTC. Its protein is CASSGGLLTNEQFF.

As for this clone: The same CDR3 can be traced to other DNA sequences in this sample. The chain uses TRBV5-1 and TRBJ1-2, with D hard to call. This CDR3 contains 15 residues. The V gene's germline CDR1 is SGHRS and CDR2 YFSETQ. Trimming stripped 0 bases from V and 0 bases from J, with 9 bases between. The CDR3 DNA reads as TGCGCCAGCAGCTTGGAGGCGGGCTCTAACTATGGCTACACCTTC. Translated: CASSLEAGSNYGYTF.

The rearrangement links TRBV29-1 to TRBJ2-3; 7 bases are shared with TRBD2. V trimming: 1 base; J trimming: 0 bases; junction bases outside the gene matches: 4. Germline lookup yields CDR1 SQVTM and CDR2 ANQGSEA. CDR3 length equals 15 residues. The CDR3 coding sequence is TGCAGCGTTGAAGGACTAGCAGTTAGCACAGATACGCAGTATTTT. This gives the protein CSVEGLAVSTDTQYF.

This sequence joins TRBV5-4 and TRBJ1-2, with 9 bases identical to TRBD1. CDR1 and CDR2 from the germline V gene are SGHNT and YYREEE (reference sequence). This CDR3 has 15 residues. The J segment lost 1 base and the V segment lost 4 bases, leaving 5 bases of the junction unmatched. The CDR3 protein is CASSARDRDNYGYTF. The CDR3, as DNA: TGTGCCAGCAGCGCCCGGGACAGGGATAACTATGGCTACACCTTC.

The chain carries TRBV25-1 and TRBJ1-4, with a weak D call TRBD1 (5 bases). The length of the CDR3 is 14 residues. Germline CDR1 and CDR2: MGHDK and SYGVNS. V dropped 3 bases and J dropped 7 bases, with 12 bases sitting between them. This chain's CDR3 is CASSDGAPLEKLFF. CDR3 in DNA: TGTGCCAGCAGTGATGGGGCCCCCCTTGAAAAACTGTTTTTT.

The chain couples TRBV15 to TRBJ2-1, with 7 bases matching TRBD2. J was trimmed by 0 bases and V by 1 base; bases with no gene match: 9. This CDR3 has 18 residues. CDR1 LNHNV and CDR2 YYDKDF come from the germline V gene (reference sequence). The CDR3 loop reads CATSRGGAGLSSYNEQFF. The CDR3 DNA is TGTGCCACCAGCAGAGGGGGAGCGGGGTTGAGCTCCTACAATGAGCAGTTCTTC.

The J gene is TRBJ2-2, the V gene TRBV7-2, with D possibly being TRBD1 or TRBD2 (5 bases each). This CDR3 contains 14 residues. CDR1 is SGHTA, CDR2 FQGNSA, per germline. V shed 5 bases and J shed 1 base, with 8 bases lying between them. The CDR3 nucleotides are TGTGCCAGCAGCGGGGGTCGGAACACCGGGGAGCTGTTTTTT. This translates into CASSGGRNTGELFF.

This chain links TRBV5-4 with TRBJ1-1; D ambiguous. Germline CDR1 and CDR2: SGHNT and YYREEE (reference sequence). Trimming stripped 3 bases from V and 0 bases from J, with 9 bases between. The CDR3 sequence is 14 residues long. The CDR3 here is CASSSDVLNTEAFF. The CDR3 bases are TGTGCCAGCAGCTCCGACGTCTTGAACACTGAAGCTTTCTTT.

The V call is TRBV9, the J call TRBJ2-3; D is unclear. V lost 3 bases, J lost 6 bases, and 17 bases lay in between. Germline lookup yields CDR1 SGDLS and CDR2 YYNGEE. The CDR3 has 15 amino acids. In DNA form, the CDR3 reads TGTGCCAGCAGCGATTACGACAACCCGAGCGATACGCAGTATTTT. Residues: CASSDYDNPSDTQYF.

The rearrangement links TRBV5-6 to TRBJ2-3; tentative D call: TRBD1 (6 bases). The CDR3 extends over 15 amino acids. The germline V gene has CDR1 SGHDT and CDR2 YYEEEE. V was pared by 0 bases and J by 1 base, with 9 bases between. The CDR3, as DNA: TGTGCCAGCAGCTTGGATTACAGGGGCACAGATACGCAGTATTTT. The encoded protein is CASSLDYRGTDTQYF.

This clone was detected only a few times. The V call is TRBV7-9, the J call TRBJ2-5, with D perhaps assigned TRBD1 or TRBD2 (5 bases each). The CDR3 has 14 amino acids. Germline V gene lookup returns CDR1 SEHNR and CDR2 FQNEAQ (reference sequence). Trimming removed 5 bases at V and 3 bases at J, with 13 bases between. CDR3 in amino acids: CASSLTGTEETQYF. CDR3 DNA sequence: TGTGCCAGCAGCCTCACCGGGACGGAAGAGACCCAGTACTTC.

The chain recombines TRBV7-9 with TRBJ2-4; D call uncertain. Germline-derived CDR1 and CDR2 are SEHNR and FQNEAQ (reference sequence). There are 14 residues in the CDR3. Trimming took 5 bases from V and 3 from J, leaving 11 bases between them. The CDR3 DNA reads as TGTGCCAGCAGCCCCTCCCGGAACAAAAACATTCAGTACTTC. Translation gives CASSPSRNKNIQYF.

The chain uses TRBV5-1 and TRBJ2-2; 13 bases map to TRBD2. The V segment lost 5 bases and the J segment 5 bases; nucleotides outside the gene matches: 6. This CDR3 contains 16 residues. Germline V CDR1 and CDR2: SGHRS, YFSETQ. This chain's CDR3 is CASSPVLAGGTGELFF. The CDR3 DNA is TGCGCCAGCAGTCCCGTACTAGCGGGAGGGACCGGGGAGCTGTTTTTT.

The rearrangement links TRBV2 to TRBJ2-1; the match to TRBD2 covers 8 bases. From germline, CDR1 is SNHLY and CDR2 FYNNEI. Unmatched junction bases numbered 8, after V lost 2 bases and J lost 14 bases. CDR3 size: 13 residues. CDR3 nucleotide sequence: TGTGCCAGCAGTGAACGGGGGACTAGTAGGGAGTTCTTC. Its protein is CASSERGTSREFF.

The V call is TRBV10-3, the J call TRBJ1-1; D remains unclear. The CDR3 covers 18 residues. V was pared by 4 bases and J by 0 bases, with 21 bases between. In germline, CDR1 is ENHRY, CDR2 SYGVKD. The CDR3 sequence: CAISGSTLTGALNTEAFF. The DNA for the CDR3 is TGTGCCATCAGTGGGAGCACCCTGACGGGCGCGTTGAACACTGAAGCTTTCTTT.

The chain links TRBV27 to TRBJ1-1; D is perhaps TRBD1 (5 bases). CDR1 MNHEY and CDR2 SMNVEV come from the germline V gene (reference sequence). The V and J ends lost 3 bases and 1 base respectively, with 15 bases between them. This CDR3 is built from 16 residues. The CDR3 bases are TGTGCCAGCAGTTTGTCGGGGGGGTGGGCGAACACTGAAGCTTTCTTT. It specifies CASSLSGGWANTEAFF.

This clone came up once. V gene TRBV5-6 combines with J gene TRBJ2-2; tentatively, D is TRBD2 (5 bases). This CDR3 contains 16 residues. Deletions cut 0 bases from V and 3 bases from J, with 12 bases between. CDR1 is SGHDT, CDR2 YYEEEE, per germline. The CDR3 DNA sequence: TGTGCCAGCAGCTTGGGGGGAGACTTCTACACCGGGGAGCTGTTTTTT. It is translated as CASSLGGDFYTGELFF.

This chain links TRBV4-2 with TRBJ2-5; possibly TRBD1 for D (6 bases). The CDR3 is 18 amino acids. Deletions cut 0 bases from V and 2 bases from J, with 19 bases between. Per germline, CDR1 LGHNA and CDR2 YNFKEQ. The CDR3 sequence is CASSQEIGQGIGQETQYF. As DNA, the CDR3 is TGTGCCAGCAGCCAAGAGATAGGGCAGGGGATTGGGCAAGAGACCCAGTACTTC.

This chain connects TRBV28 to TRBJ1-1, with TRBD1 identical over 11 bases. The CDR3 is made up of 15 amino acids. V lost 7 bases to trimming and J lost 3 bases; unmatched junction nucleotides: 7. Germline CDR1 MDHEN, CDR2 SYDVKM. DNA of the CDR3: TGTGCCAGCAATCGGGGACAGGGGGGCGACACTGAAGCTTTCTTT. Its translation: CASNRGQGGDTEAFF.

J is TRBJ2-1 and V is TRBV7-2; TRBD2 aligns across 10 bases. CDR3 length: 16 amino acids. Per the germline V gene, CDR1 is SGHTA and CDR2 is FQGNSA. Trimming took 4 bases from V and 8 from J; bases not matched to a gene: 11. DNA for the CDR3: TGTGCCAGCAGCTCCCCAGGGCTAGCGGGAGAGGATGAGCAGTTCTTC. Amino acid sequence: CASSSPGLAGEDEQFF.

This clone was observed a single time. The chain is built from TRBV18 and TRBJ1-1; a possible D gene is TRBD1 (6 bases). V gave up 2 bases and J gave up 2 bases, with 12 bases separating them. This CDR3 has 15 amino acids. From germline, CDR1 is KGHSH and CDR2 LQKENI. CDR3 region: CASSPSRQANTEAFF. Written as DNA, the CDR3 is TGTGCCAGCTCACCAAGTCGACAGGCAAACACTGAAGCTTTCTTT.

The rearrangement links TRBV6-1 to TRBJ2-5, with TRBD1 identical over 8 bases. CDR1 MNHNS and CDR2 SASEGT come from the germline V gene. V shed 6 bases, J shed 2 bases, and the junction held 2 bases outside the gene matches. The CDR3 covers 13 residues. CDR3 nucleotides: TGTGCCAGCAGCCGGACAGGGCAAGAGACCCAGTACTTC. Protein: CASSRTGQETQYF.

V usage is TRBV6-5 and J usage is TRBJ1-1; D is unclear. The CDR3 totals 12 residues. The germline V gene encodes CDR1 MNHEY and CDR2 SVGAGI. V lost 4 bases, J lost 1 base, and 4 bases lay in between. The CDR3 DNA reads TGTGCCAGCAGTTTCCCGAACACTGAAGCTTTCTTT. It specifies CASSFPNTEAFF.

The chain uses TRBV11-3 and TRBJ2-6; TRBD2 might be the D (6 bases). The CDR3 contains 18 residues. Germline loops: CDR1 SGHNT, CDR2 YENEEA. V gave up 1 base and J gave up 2 bases, with 15 bases separating them. CDR3 amino acids: CASSLAGSGGTGANVLTF. CDR3 coding DNA: TGTGCCAGCAGCTTAGCTGGTAGCGGAGGAACTGGGGCCAACGTCCTGACTTTC.

CDR3 residues: CASSRGVNTEAFF. Written as DNA, the CDR3 is TGTGCCAGCAGCCGAGGGGTGAACACTGAAGCTTTCTTT. The chain is built from TRBV7-9 and TRBJ1-1; D is perhaps TRBD1 (5 bases). The CDR3 is made up of 13 amino acids. Trimming left V 5 bases short and J 0 bases short, with 7 bases between. Germline loops: CDR1 SEHNR, CDR2 FQNEAQ (reference sequence).

The chain joins TRBV7-6 to TRBJ2-1; possibly TRBD1 for D (6 bases). Germline V gene lookup returns CDR1 SGHVS and CDR2 FNYEAQ. The CDR3 consists of 12 residues. The ends were cut back, 2 bases at V and 10 bases at J, with 9 bases in the middle. The CDR3 spells CASSLSGAEQFF. The CDR3 coding sequence is TGTGCCAGCAGCTTATCAGGGGCCGAGCAGTTCTTC.